The clone carrying this T cell receptor (beta chain) was detected only once. As yet, its antigen is unknown. There are 17 residues in the CDR3. The V and J ends lost 0 bases and 0 bases respectively, with 15 bases between them. Germline values: CDR1 SGHDT, CDR2 YYEEEE. This sample was taken from a study of OX40 agonist ivuxolimab in advanced cancers. At the level of the study: Patients were infused with ivuxolimab every 2 weeks at 0.01 to 10 mg/kg. Prior anti-PD-1, anti-PD-L1 or anti-CTLA-4 therapy was allowed; 40% to 50% had some. Study-wide points: Researchers did not establish what antigens the expanded peripheral T cells target.

The assay was immunoSEQ multiplex PCR, and TCRdb's table has in-frame clones only and misses some. The table lists tens of thousands of clones, roughly 87% of them singletons. This sequence joins TRBV5-6 and TRBJ1-1; D perhaps matches TRBD1 (5 bases). The TCR comes from an adult with an advanced solid tumor such as melanoma, head and neck, liver or kidney cancer. The source was CD4+ or CD8+ T cells sorted from blood, collected in a trial of the OX40 agonist ivuxolimab. The CDR3 loop is CASSLEETDLMNTEAFF. CDR3 nucleotide sequence: TGTGCCAGCAGCTTGGAGGAGACAGATTTGATGAACACTGAAGCTTTCTTT. The whole variable domain, filled in from reference TRBV5-6 and TRBJ1-1, reads DAGVTQSPTHLIKTRGQQVTLRCSPKSGHDTVSWYQQALGQGPQFIFQYYEEEERQRGNFPDRFSGHQFPNYSSELNVNALLLGDSALYLCASSLEETDLMNTEAFFGQGTRLTVV.